The subject of this entry is one T cell receptor (beta chain). Its antigen remains unknown. This entry comes from a study of T cells in Graves' hyperthyroidism and ophthalmopathy. Study findings and constraints: The model's output predicted ophthalmopathy at a median of about 6.5 months prior to onset.

Germline V gene data show CDR1 as SGHTA and CDR2 as FQGTGA. CDR3 length: 15 amino acids. V was pared by 5 bases and J by 5 bases, with 11 bases of the junction left unmatched. Graves' hyperthyroidism was deemed stable given no ophthalmopathy progression within 18 months. The patients, who ranged from 18 to 65 in age, presented with newly diagnosed hyperthyroidism lasting under 2 months. Those patients with uncontrolled infection, other autoimmune disease, pregnancy or lactation were excluded. Authors of the study amplified TCR beta CDR3 regions from RNA transcripts. First-round RT-PCR of the TCR CDR3 relied on the HTBI primer set. TCRdb re-called the multiplex PCR reads with MiXCR, one entry per CDR3 protein. The top ten hold 50% of the sample, which has 300,000 to 350,000 distinct CDR3 sequences, over 20% seen once.

The receptor was isolated from a woman aged 45 to 65 with Graves' hyperthyroidism. The sequenced sample was blood. The chain employs TRBV7-3 and TRBJ2-7, with TRBD2 matching 8 bases. The DNA of the CDR3 is TGTGCCAGCAGCCCCGACCGGACTAGCTACGACGAGCAGTACTTC. This encodes CASSPDRTSYDEQYF.